This is a list of T cell receptor beta chains from one sample in a study of cytomegalovirus exposure and HLA in healthy donors. Assay: immunoSEQ multiplex PCR; the TCRdb copy retains only in-frame clones and omits some. Of tens of thousands of clones listed, almost 85% are singletons. The source material was PBMCs. These receptors were collected from a woman between 18 and 29 years old in good health and CMV-seropositive. Both conserved end residues are trimmed from each CDR3. The order of the fields is V gene, J gene, CDR3 protein.

TRBV6-5	TRBJ2-1	ASSYLQGAYNEQF
TRBV2	TRBJ1-5	ASSDTYSNQPQH
TRBV7-9	TRBJ1-3	ASSHSSGNTIY
TRBV7-9	TRBJ1-5	ASSLGGGNQPQH
TRBV29-1	TRBJ2-7	SVVLAGFGEQY
TRBV6-5	TRBJ2-7	ASSPDRGLGEQY
TRBV15	TRBJ2-1	ATSREAGASYNEQF
TRBV5-1	TRBJ2-5	ASSLGQGQQETQY
TRBV7-9	TRBJ1-6	ASSTSGTGMNNSPLH
TRBV25-1	TRBJ1-4	ASSASRRGWNEKLF
TRBV4-1	TRBJ2-7	ASSQGPGTAYEQY
TRBV5-4	TRBJ2-7	ASSGSGGRRVGEQY
TRBV2	TRBJ1-2	ASGDSPYGYT
TRBV5-1	TRBJ1-1	ASSLDWVSGPNTEAF
TRBV6-5	TRBJ2-1	ASSYKGPGGYNEQF
TRBV19	TRBJ1-2	ASQGGAVGYT
TRBV21-1	TRBJ1-4	ASSKVGDSETNEKLF
TRBV30	TRBJ2-3	AWSRPGAASTDTQY
TRBV12-5	TRBJ2-2	ASGLVLRGAIGELF
TRBV21-1	TRBJ2-7	ASAGTAHYEQY
TRBV4-1	TRBJ1-3	ASSLPAQQGSRNTIY
TRBV11-2	TRBJ2-5	ASTGQLEETQY
TRBV5-4	TRBJ1-2	ASSLIQGRYGYT
TRBV6-1	TRBJ1-1	ASSEGKDTGLTF
TRBV4-1	TRBJ1-2	ASSQRTGSYGYT
TRBV19	TRBJ2-7	AVRDRSSYEQY
TRBV5-4	TRBJ2-3	ASSPGTSASTDTQY
TRBV4-1	TRBJ1-6	ASSQDSLRGWDSPLH
TRBV6-5	TRBJ1-3	ASSYSDRVGNTIY
TRBV28	TRBJ2-7	ASSFAAGIREQY
TRBV9	TRBJ2-3	ASSTQGQGWPGSTDTQY
TRBV5-6	TRBJ1-1	ASSMAGQGATEAF
TRBV18	TRBJ2-5	ASSTGAETQY